This entry lists 20 T cell receptor beta chains sequenced from one sample in a study of blood T cell repertoires in COVID-19. Profiled with immunoSEQ multiplex PCR; TCRdb holds only in-frame clones, not every one. The sample has just under 150,000 clones, about 80% seen once. The source material was peripheral blood. Source of these receptors: a human donor in a cohort sampled during active COVID-19.

The chain employs TRBV10-1 and TRBJ2-2; TRBD2 matches at 7 bases. The junction had 11 bases not matched to a gene; V was cut back by 7 bases and J by 6 bases. The germline V gene encodes CDR1 WNHNN and CDR2 SYGVQD (reference sequence). This CDR3 has 15 amino acids. In DNA, the CDR3 is TGCGCCAGCATGGCACAGCGGGGAGGCGCCGGGGAGCTGTTTTTT. Residues: CASMAQRGGAGELFF.

This chain joins TRBV5-4 and TRBJ2-1; TRBD1 agrees at 8 bases. CDR1 is SGHNT and CDR2 is YYREEE in the germline V gene (reference sequence). J gave up 7 bases and V 2 bases, and 8 bases lay outside the gene matches. This CDR3 has 15 amino acids. CDR3 residues: CASSFRPGGGNEQFF. The CDR3 DNA sequence: TGTGCCAGCAGCTTTAGGCCAGGGGGCGGGAATGAGCAGTTCTTC.

The V gene is TRBV2, the J gene TRBJ2-7; a possible D gene is TRBD1 (6 bases). V lost 3 bases and J lost 2, with 14 bases in between. CDR1 and CDR2 (germline): SNHLY, FYNNEI. The CDR3 is 15 amino acids. The CDR3 bases are TGTGCCAGCAGTGATCTGGCAGGGGAAACCTACGAGCAGTACTTC. Encoded protein: CASSDLAGETYEQYF.

The chain carries TRBV30 and TRBJ2-7, with D tentatively TRBD2 (5 bases). Trimming cost V 2 bases and J 5 bases, with 10 bases left between them. Germline loops: CDR1 GTSNPN, CDR2 SVGIG (reference sequence). The CDR3 covers 12 residues. The CDR3 DNA reads TGTGCCTGGAGTCGGGGTAGCCACGAGCAGTACGTC. Translating it yields CAWSRGSHEQYV.

The rearrangement joins TRBV19 to TRBJ2-7; D may be TRBD1 (5 bases). The CDR3 loop spans 18 amino acids. CDR1 LNHDA and CDR2 SQIVND come from the germline V gene (reference sequence). The V gene lost 5 bases and the J gene lost 9 bases, with 32 bases spanning the gap. The CDR3 sequence is CASSVDGARSGTPFRQYF. The CDR3, as DNA: TGTGCCAGTAGTGTCGATGGGGCTAGAAGTGGAACACCCTTCAGGCAGTACTTC.

This clone was counted only a few times. This chain links TRBV14 with TRBJ2-1; 11 nucleotides match TRBD2. The CDR3 has 16 amino acids. Germline CDR1 SGHDN, CDR2 FVKESK. Losses at the gene ends were 5 bases for V and 6 bases for J; bases not matched to a gene: 9. CDR3 protein: CASSNPGLADFNEQFF. In DNA form, the CDR3 reads TGTGCCAGCAGCAATCCGGGACTAGCGGATTTCAATGAGCAGTTCTTC.

The V and J genes are TRBV6-5 and TRBJ1-1; D may be TRBD1 (5 bases). This CDR3 region has 14 residues. The germline V and J ends were trimmed by 0 bases and 8 bases, with 13 bases remaining between them. Germline V gives CDR1 MNHEY, CDR2 SVGAGI. CDR3 bases: TGTGCCAGCAGTTACTCTCGGGGGTGGTCAGAAGCTTTCTTT. Translated, it gives CASSYSRGWSEAFF.

The J gene is TRBJ1-5, the V gene TRBV7-9; TRBD1 might be the D (5 bases). This CDR3 is built from 16 residues. Per the germline V gene, CDR1 is SEHNR and CDR2 is FQNEAQ (reference sequence). Trimming took off 5 bases at V and 2 bases at J, with 16 bases between the two ends. For the CDR3, the DNA is TGTGCCAGCAGCCCTTCGGGGGGAGGGGGCAATCAGCCCCAGCATTTT. It specifies CASSPSGGGGNQPQHF.

The genes are TRBV4-1 and TRBJ1-1; the D is unclear. The V gene's germline CDR1 is MGHRA and CDR2 YSYEKL. The CDR3 length is 15 residues. Trimming left V 3 bases short and J 0 bases short, with 11 bases between. In DNA form, the CDR3 reads TGCGCCAGCAGCCATATTGGGCGGGTGAACACTGAAGCTTTCTTT. This translates into CASSHIGRVNTEAFF.

The sample holds one count of this clone. The gene calls are TRBV4-1 and TRBJ1-2, with D hard to call. Per germline, CDR1 MGHRA and CDR2 YSYEKL. The CDR3 spans 15 residues. Trimming took off 4 bases at V and 5 bases at J, with 17 bases between the two ends. CDR3 bases: TGCGCCAGCAGCCCACCAGGCCTGCCCCTTTATGGCTACACCTTC. This sequence encodes CASSPPGLPLYGYTF.

The rearrangement joins TRBV24-1 to TRBJ1-1; D might be TRBD1 (6 bases). CDR3 length: 13 residues. V lost 8 bases and J lost 2, with 11 bases in between. The V gene's germline CDR1 is KGHDR and CDR2 SFDVKD. The CDR3, as DNA: TGTGCCACCACCATGACAGGAAACACTGAAGCTTTCTTT. Translating it yields CATTMTGNTEAFF.

The chain couples TRBV5-1 to TRBJ1-2, with TRBD1 identical over 9 bases. Germline CDR1 is SGHRS and CDR2 is YFSETQ. V was pared by 0 bases and J by 4 bases, with 7 bases of the junction left unmatched. The CDR3 sequence is 16 residues long. The CDR3 reads CASSLAGQGRIYGYTF. The CDR3, as DNA: TGCGCCAGCAGCTTGGCAGGACAGGGGAGGATCTATGGCTACACCTTC.

This rearrangement joins TRBV5-8 to TRBJ2-1; 11 bases match TRBD1. The CDR3 length is 13 residues. The V gene end was trimmed by 4 bases and the J gene end by 7 bases; junction bases not matched to a gene: 1. The germline V gene has CDR1 SGHTS and CDR2 YDEGEE. The CDR3 loop is CASSRDRGNEQFF. CDR3 nucleotides: TGTGCCAGCAGCCGGGACAGGGGGAATGAGCAGTTCTTC.

The chain is built from TRBV15 and TRBJ2-5; 9 bases agree with TRBD1. After removal of 5 bases from V and 4 bases from J, the junction contained 5 bases not matched to a gene. The germline gives CDR1 LNHNV, CDR2 YYDKDF (reference sequence). The CDR3 spans 14 residues. The CDR3 protein is CATSRDRARETQYF. The DNA for the CDR3 is TGTGCCACCAGCCGGGACAGGGCACGAGAGACCCAGTACTTC. The full variable domain, with the rest looked up from reference TRBV15 and TRBJ2-5, is DAMVIQNPRYQVTQFGKPVTLSCSQTLNHNVMYWYQQKSSQAPKLLFHYYDKDFNNEADTPDNFQSRRPNTSFCFLDIRSPGLGDTAMYLCATSRDRARETQYFGPGTRLLVL.

The rearrangement links TRBV6-5 to TRBJ2-7; 9 bases map to TRBD1. The CDR3 consists of 12 residues. Germline CDR1 MNHEY, CDR2 SVGAGI. After removal of 5 bases from V and 11 bases from J, the junction contained 7 bases not matched to a gene. CDR3 loop: CASSPGRDREYF. CDR3 sequence (DNA): TGTGCCAGCAGTCCGGGGCGGGACAGGGAGTACTTC.

The chain couples TRBV29-1 to TRBJ1-2; 8 nucleotides line up with TRBD1. The CDR3 has 14 residues. Losses at the gene ends were 7 bases for V and 2 bases for J; bases not matched to a gene: 9. Germline assignment: CDR1 SQVTM and CDR2 ANQGSEA. The CDR3 sequence: CSGGDRGPNYGYTF. The CDR3 DNA reads TGCAGCGGGGGAGACAGGGGCCCGAACTATGGCTACACCTTC.

This clone was observed once. This chain joins TRBV10-3 and TRBJ2-1; D gene ambiguous. The CDR3 runs 14 residues. Between the trimmed V and J ends, which lost 1 base and 6 bases, there was a span of 10 bases. Germline V gene data show CDR1 as ENHRY and CDR2 as SYGVKD. CDR3: CAISEFNTFNEQFF. The CDR3, as DNA: TGTGCCATCAGTGAGTTTAACACGTTCAATGAGCAGTTCTTC.

The genes are TRBV7-2 and TRBJ2-7; 11 nucleotides match TRBD2. Germline CDR1 is SGHTA and CDR2 is FQGNSA. The CDR3 has 15 amino acids. The ends lost 4 bases at V and 1 base at J; junction bases unmatched: 3. The CDR3 loop is CASSWGLADSYEQYF. DNA for the CDR3: TGTGCCAGCAGCTGGGGACTAGCGGATTCCTACGAGCAGTACTTC.

The J gene is TRBJ1-1, the V gene TRBV5-5; TRBD1 matches 8 bases. The CDR3 consists of 17 residues. Germline lookup yields CDR1 SGHKS and CDR2 YYEKEE (reference sequence). Losses at the gene ends were 3 bases for V and 2 bases for J; bases not matched to a gene: 12. The CDR3 spells CASSSPERDRSNTEAFF. As DNA, the CDR3 is TGTGCCAGCAGCTCTCCTGAACGGGACAGGTCTAACACTGAAGCTTTCTTT.

The chain links TRBV11-2 to TRBJ2-1, with a tentative D call TRBD1 (6 bases). The CDR3 has 15 residues. Trimming removed 1 base from V and 4 bases from J, with 11 bases in between. Germline CDR1 and CDR2: SGHAT and FQNNGV. The CDR3 DNA reads as TGTGCCAGCAGCTTAGGAGGCCAGGGGTACAATGAGCAGTTCTTC. Its protein is CASSLGGQGYNEQFF.